A selection of T cell receptor beta chains follows, all from one sample in a study of T cell clones after liver transplantation. The protocol was immunoSEQ multiplex PCR, while the TCRdb copy is restricted to in-frame clones and leaves out a portion. The profile shows some 120,000 clones, approximately 90% of them singletons. The specimen comprised CD4+ T cells from blood, sampled 12 months after liver transplant. The receptors derive from a human patient who received a liver transplant. Some of these T cells may belong to the graft donor. Both conserved end residues are part of each CDR3. A D gene is named only where the DNA matches it firmly. Some rows mark clone size as missing; the rest say once, few, many or name a class of expanded clone.

abundance,v_gene,j_gene,d_gene,CDR3nt,CDR3aa
.,TRBV10-3,TRBJ2-3,TRBD2,TGTGCCATCAGGGGGACTAGCGGGACTAGCACAGATACGCAGTATTTT,CAIRGTSGTSTDTQYF
.,TRBV28,TRBJ2-3,.,TGTGCCAGCAGTTCCCAAAGGGGTGGCACAGATACGCAGTATTTT,CASSSQRGGTDTQYF
.,TRBV29-1,TRBJ2-1,.,TGCAGCGTTGAAGTCCTCGGAAATGAGCAGTTCTTC,CSVEVLGNEQFF
.,TRBV6-4,TRBJ1-2,TRBD1,TGTGCCAGCACCGGGACAGGGGGGTCATGGTATGGCTACACCTTC,CASTGTGGSWYGYTF
.,TRBV7-3,TRBJ1-1,.,TGTGCCAGCAGCTTAATGGCAGGTGGACACACTGAAGCTTTCTTT,CASSLMAGGHTEAFF
.,TRBV19,TRBJ2-1,TRBD1,TGTGCCAGTACCCTCGCAGGGGGCTATGATGAGCAGTTCTTC,CASTLAGGYDEQFF
.,TRBV11-3,TRBJ2-3,.,TGTGCCAGCAGCTTGAGGGAGGCAGACACAGATACGCAGTATTTT,CASSLREADTDTQYF
once,TRBV5-4,TRBJ1-3,.,TGTGCCAGCAGCTTGGATGCCCTATCTGGAAACACCATATATTTT,CASSLDALSGNTIYF
.,TRBV4-2,TRBJ2-1,TRBD2,TGTGCCAGCAGCCAGGTGACTAGCCCCATAAATGAGCAGTTCTTC,CASSQVTSPINEQFF
.,TRBV7-6,TRBJ1-1,.,TGTGCCAGCAGCTTAGATTTCCGGGGGGGCACTGAAGCTTTCTTT,CASSLDFRGGTEAFF
.,TRBV5-4,TRBJ1-2,.,TGTGCCAGCAGCTTGTTTACAGCTCACTATGGCTACACCTTC,CASSLFTAHYGYTF
.,TRBV9,TRBJ2-7,TRBD2,TGTGCCAGCAGCGTGGGGACTAGCCTTCAAGCGGCCTACGAGCAGTACTTC,CASSVGTSLQAAYEQYF
.,TRBV5-1,TRBJ2-1,.,TGCGCCAGCAGCTTGGGGCAGGTCTCCTACAATGAGCAGTTCTTC,CASSLGQVSYNEQFF
.,TRBV27,TRBJ1-1,TRBD1,TGTGCCAGCAGGTGGACAGGGGGGAACACTGAAGCTTTCTTT,CASRWTGGNTEAFF
.,TRBV6-1,TRBJ2-3,.,TGTGCCAGCAGTGAAGGGCTGCACGGAGGGGGCAGTAGCACAGATACGCAGTATTTT,CASSEGLHGGGSSTDTQYF
.,TRBV2,TRBJ2-1,.,TGTGCCAGCAGTGAAGTCGGCCTAACGGCCGAGCAGTTCTTC,CASSEVGLTAEQFF
few,TRBV11-2,TRBJ2-5,.,TGTGCCAGCAGCTTAGAGGGCGGGGTCCGGGGGGAGACCCAGTACTTC,CASSLEGGVRGETQYF
.,TRBV7-9,TRBJ1-1,TRBD1,TGTGCCAGCAGCTCCGGGACAGGGATGAACACTGAAGCTTTCTTT,CASSSGTGMNTEAFF
.,TRBV2,TRBJ2-3,.,TGTGCCAGCAGTGCACAGGGTATGGTAGCCACAGATACGCAGTATTTT,CASSAQGMVATDTQYF
.,TRBV10-1,TRBJ2-1,TRBD2,TGCGCCAGCTTACCGGCTAGCGGCAGAAACAATGAGCAGTTCTTC,CASLPASGRNNEQFF
.,TRBV28,TRBJ2-3,.,TGTGCCAGCAGGAGAACCGGGGGCTACAGCACAGATACGCAGTATTTT,CASRRTGGYSTDTQYF
.,TRBV6-1,TRBJ2-3,.,TGTGCCAGCAGTGTTAACAGGGCGGGGGGCACAGATACGCAGTATTTT,CASSVNRAGGTDTQYF
.,TRBV28,TRBJ1-2,.,TGTGCCAGCAGTCCCCCGGGGGCCTATGGCTACACCTTC,CASSPPGAYGYTF
.,TRBV4-3,TRBJ2-2,TRBD1,TGCGCCAGCAGCCTGACAGGGGTGGCCGGGGAGCTGTTTTTT,CASSLTGVAGELFF
.,TRBV27,TRBJ1-4,.,TGTGCCAGCAGTTTAAGGGGTGTTGGGTGGGAGAATGAAAAACTGTTTTTT,CASSLRGVGWENEKLFF
once,TRBV19,TRBJ2-6,TRBD1,TGTGCCAGTGAAACAGGGGCTGGGGCCAACGTCCTGACTTTC,CASETGAGANVLTF
.,TRBV19,TRBJ2-7,TRBD2,TGTGCCAGTAGTATTGCTAGCGGGGCCCCTGCCTACGAGCAGTACTTC,CASSIASGAPAYEQYF
.,TRBV11-2,TRBJ2-3,TRBD2,TGTGCCAGCAGCTGGAGAGCGGGAGTGGGGACAGATACGCAGTATTTT,CASSWRAGVGTDTQYF
.,TRBV5-4,TRBJ2-3,TRBD1,TGTGCCAGCAGCTTGACAGGGGACACAGATACGCAGTATTTT,CASSLTGDTDTQYF
.,TRBV11-1,TRBJ2-7,TRBD2,TGTGCCAGCAGCTTAGCGATCGGGGCGGGAGGAAGACACGAGCAGTACTTC,CASSLAIGAGGRHEQYF
.,TRBV11-3,TRBJ2-7,.,TGTGCCAGCAGCCCCTTCGACACAGCCTACGAGCAGTACTTC,CASSPFDTAYEQYF
.,TRBV28,TRBJ2-1,TRBD2,TGTGCCAGCAGTCCTCTAGCGGGAGCTATCTACAATGAGCAGTTCTTC,CASSPLAGAIYNEQFF
.,TRBV4-3,TRBJ2-7,.,TGCGCCAGCAGCCAAGGGTTCAGGGACACCACCTACGAGCAGTACTTC,CASSQGFRDTTYEQYF
.,TRBV6-5,TRBJ1-1,.,TGTGCCAGCAGTTACAGCAGAGTTAACACTGAAGCTTTCTTT,CASSYSRVNTEAFF
.,TRBV12-5,TRBJ2-2,TRBD1,TGTGCTAGTGGTTTGAAGACAGGGGCCGGGGAGCTGTTTTTT,CASGLKTGAGELFF
once,TRBV4-3,TRBJ1-4,TRBD1,TGCGCCAGCAGCCTCAACCGGGACAGAAATGAAAAACTGTTTTTT,CASSLNRDRNEKLFF
.,TRBV11-3,TRBJ2-5,TRBD1,TGTGCCAGCAGCAGCAGTTGGGACAGAAATACTATACAAGAGACCCAGTACTTC,CASSSSWDRNTIQETQYF
.,TRBV30,TRBJ2-4,.,TGTGCCTGGAGTTTAGCCAAAAACATTCAGTACTTC,CAWSLAKNIQYF
.,TRBV5-1,TRBJ2-4,.,TGCGCCAGCAGACTCGATACCGGGACGAACATTCAGTACTTC,CASRLDTGTNIQYF
.,TRBV20-1,TRBJ2-1,.,TGCAGTGCCCAAGGGGCTTTGGGGCAGTTCTTC,CSAQGALGQFF
.,TRBV7-6,TRBJ2-7,TRBD1,TGTGCCAGCAGCTTGGGCGGACAGGGTAGAGGGAACGAGCAGTACTTC,CASSLGGQGRGNEQYF
.,TRBV5-1,TRBJ1-1,.,TGCGCCAGCAGCTTGGAGGTGAACACTGAAGCTTTCTTT,CASSLEVNTEAFF